This TCR beta chain is drawn from a study of blood T cell repertoires in COVID-19. Clones were read by immunoSEQ multiplex PCR, and TCRdb kept only the in-frame ones, dropping some. The top ten hold just over 2.5% of the sample, which has over 150,000 clones, roughly 86% seen once. The length of the CDR3 is 15 residues. With 1 base removed from V and 2 bases from J, the gap between germline ends came to 9 bases. The germline V gene has CDR1 SNHLY and CDR2 FYNNEI. The sequenced sample consisted of peripheral blood. The V and J genes are TRBV2 and TRBJ2-1, with a weak D call TRBD1 (6 bases). The sequence was obtained from an elderly woman with COVID-19, enrolled during active disease. The CDR3 sequence: CASSEGRGAYNEQFF. For the CDR3, the DNA is TGTGCCAGCAGTGAAGGCAGGGGTGCCTACAATGAGCAGTTCTTC.